Given below is one TCR beta chain in context. Antigen specificity is unknown. Reverse transcription of all isolated RNA meant that expressed TCRB transcripts were sequenced. Profiled with immunoSEQ multiplex PCR; TCRdb holds only in-frame clones, not every one. The table shows some 290,000 clones, with more than 13% occurring only once. The sample belongs to a study of beta chain features in type 1 diabetes. Study summary: Taken together, all samples contributed 107,917,701 examined sorted cells. The study, taken as a whole, reports: Shortening that was moderate but significant affected the TCRB CDR3s of Type 1 diabetes patients in all four CD4+ subsets. In patients and controls equally, PCR might favor templates that are shorter.

The CDR3 loop spans 16 amino acids. CDR1 and CDR2 (germline): SGDLS, YYNGEE. V shed 3 bases and J 6 bases; nucleotides not matched to a gene: 12. The receptor comes from a young man with type 1 diabetes. The rearrangement uses TRBV9 and TRBJ2-7, with 10 positions matching TRBD2. Material for sequencing was naive CD4+ T cells from blood. The CDR3 here is CASSGGASGRGVEQYF. In DNA form, the CDR3 reads TGTGCCAGCAGCGGGGGGGCTAGCGGGAGAGGGGTCGAGCAGTACTTC.